Listed below are T cell receptor beta chains from one sample, sequenced in a study of T cells in Graves' hyperthyroidism and ophthalmopathy. Each CDR3 protein is one row after TCRdb ran MiXCR on the multiplex PCR reads. The sample includes a few hundred thousand distinct CDR3 sequences, about 14% of them seen just once. Input material: blood. The receptors here all came from a woman aged 30 to 39 with Graves' hyperthyroidism that later progressed to Graves' ophthalmopathy. CDR3s include the opening cysteine and the closing phenylalanine or tryptophan. Fields, in order: CDR3 protein, CDR3 DNA, D gene, clone size, J gene, V gene. The D gene is left open where the match is weak. Size tells how often a clone was seen (once, few, many) or the class of an expanded clone, and some rows leave it out.

CASGDDRNYEQYF | TGTGCTAGTGGGGACGACAGGAACTACGAGCAGTACTTC | - | many | TRBJ2-7 | TRBV12-5
CASSPPGGTLITQYF | TGTGCCAGCTCACCACCGGGAGGCACTCTGATTACGCAGTATTTT | - | few | TRBJ2-3 | TRBV18
CAISESGSSTEAFF | TGTGCCATCAGTGAGTCGGGGTCTAGCACTGAAGCTTTCTTT | - | many | TRBJ1-1 | TRBV10-3
CASTTLQNTEAFF | TGCGCCAGCACCACCTTACAGAACACTGAAGCTTTCTTT | - | many | TRBJ1-1 | TRBV5-1
CAGYSGSTGELFF | TGTGCCGGCTATAGCGGGAGCACCGGGGAGCTGTTTTTT | TRBD2 | few | TRBJ2-2 | TRBV6-1
CASSLTLAGPYEQYF | TGTGCCAGCAGCTTAACTTTAGCGGGTCCCTACGAGCAGTACTTC | TRBD2 | many | TRBJ2-7 | TRBV7-9
CASSRAGMNTEAFF | TGTGCCAGCAGTCGTGCGGGAATGAACACTGAAGCTTTCTTT | - | many | TRBJ1-1 | TRBV12-3/TRBV12-4
CSVDLTVTQFANNEQFF | TGCAGCGTTGACTTGACGGTTACCCAGTTCGCCAACAATGAGCAGTTCTTC | - | many | TRBJ2-1 | TRBV29-1
CASSLARGRNTEAFF | TGTGCCAGCAGTTTAGCTCGGGGGCGGAACACTGAAGCTTTCTTT | - | many | TRBJ1-1 | TRBV12-3/TRBV12-4
CASSPTGTSGYNEQFF | TGTGCCAGCAGCCCCACCGGGACTAGCGGTTACAATGAGCAGTTCTTC | TRBD2 | many | TRBJ2-1 | TRBV9
CAWDSDNQPQHF | TGTGCCTGGGACAGTGACAATCAGCCCCAGCATTTT | - | many | TRBJ1-5 | TRBV30
CASRLGSTDTQYF | TGTGCCAGCAGACTCGGGAGCACAGATACGCAGTATTTT | - | many | TRBJ2-3 | TRBV28
CATSRGGIGILNFSGANVLTF | TGTGCCACCAGCAGAGGGGGTATAGGGATTTTAAACTTCTCTGGGGCCAACGTCCTGACTTTC | - | few | TRBJ2-6 | TRBV15
CASSLGQNSGNTIYF | TGTGCCAGCAGTTTAGGACAGAACTCTGGAAACACCATATATTTT | - | few | TRBJ1-3 | TRBV28
CASSQDTAGGSYEQYF | TGCGCCAGCAGCCAAGATACAGCGGGAGGCTCCTACGAGCAGTACTTC | TRBD2 | once | TRBJ2-7 | TRBV4-3
CASSEARQTVYEQYF | TGTGCCAGCAGTGAAGCCAGGCAGACGGTCTACGAGCAGTACTTC | - | many | TRBJ2-7 | TRBV2
CASRSTGGGELFF | TGTGCCAGCAGGTCGACTGGAGGCGGGGAGCTGTTTTTT | - | - | TRBJ2-2 | TRBV11-2
CSVEDRVNYEQYF | TGCAGCGTTGAAGATCGCGTCAACTACGAGCAGTACTTC | - | few | TRBJ2-7 | TRBV29-1
CSAREGGSGDSGYTF | TGCAGTGCTAGAGAGGGGGGAAGTGGGGACTCTGGCTACACCTTC | - | few | TRBJ1-2 | TRBV20-1
CASSQHTVSGANVLTF | TGTGCCAGCAGCCAGCACACCGTCTCTGGGGCCAACGTCCTGACTTTC | - | - | TRBJ2-6 | TRBV3-1
CAISGTGTTGELFF | TGTGCCATTTCCGGGACAGGGACGACCGGGGAGCTGTTTTTT | TRBD1 | few | TRBJ2-2 | TRBV10-3
CASSLIEGVSGANVLTF | TGTGCCAGCAGCTTAATAGAAGGAGTCTCTGGGGCCAACGTCCTGACTTTC | - | - | TRBJ2-6 | TRBV7-9
CASTQGGVSYNEQFF | TGTGCCAGCACTCAGGGGGGGGTCAGCTACAATGAGCAGTTCTTC | - | few | TRBJ2-1 | TRBV5-6
CASSRSQGAANEKLFF | TGTGCCAGCAGCCGGAGCCAGGGGGCCGCTAATGAAAAACTGTTTTTT | TRBD1 | many | TRBJ1-4 | TRBV3-1
CASSADYSIYTF | TGTGCCAGCAGTGCCGATTATTCTATCTACACCTTC | - | many | TRBJ1-2 | TRBV27
CASGDRTGLSTSTGELFF | TGTGCCAGCGGAGACCGGACCGGACTATCTACGAGCACCGGGGAGCTGTTTTTT | - | many | TRBJ2-2 | TRBV2
CASSPEGTGGPNYGYTF | TGCGCCAGCAGCCCGGAAGGGACAGGGGGTCCTAACTATGGCTACACCTTC | TRBD1 | few | TRBJ1-2 | TRBV5-1
CASSPWTSVGEQYF | TGTGCCAGCAGTCCTTGGACTAGCGTAGGCGAGCAGTACTTC | TRBD2 | many | TRBJ2-7 | TRBV27
CSARRQGGPETQYF | TGCAGTGCCAGGCGACAGGGAGGTCCAGAGACCCAGTACTTC | - | - | TRBJ2-5 | TRBV20-1
CSARTGGDFNYGYTF | TGCAGTGCCCGTACAGGGGGCGACTTTAACTATGGCTACACCTTC | TRBD1 | many | TRBJ1-2 | TRBV20-1
CAISSNTRGEQYF | TGTGCCATCAGCTCTAACACTAGGGGGGAGCAGTACTTC | - | few | TRBJ2-7 | TRBV10-3
CASSPGTDYTDTQYF | TGTGCCAGCAGCCCAGGGACAGACTACACAGATACGCAGTATTTT | TRBD1 | - | TRBJ2-3 | TRBV7-6
CSAPQQGSGANVLTF | TGCAGTGCCCCCCAGCAGGGTTCTGGGGCCAACGTCCTGACTTTC | - | many | TRBJ2-6 | TRBV20-1
CASSLSFGQGNYGYTF | TGTGCCAGCAGTTTATCGTTCGGGCAGGGGAACTATGGCTACACCTTC | - | few | TRBJ1-2 | TRBV28
CSGRQGGTDTQYF | TGCAGTGGCAGACAGGGGGGGACAGATACGCAGTATTTT | TRBD1 | many | TRBJ2-3 | TRBV20-1
CASTTGAYQPQHF | TGTGCCAGCACCACGGGAGCATATCAGCCCCAGCATTTT | - | many | TRBJ1-5 | TRBV7-2
CSARGTGTGSTDTQYF | TGCAGTGCTAGAGGGACCGGGACAGGGAGTACAGATACGCAGTATTTT | TRBD1 | many | TRBJ2-3 | TRBV20-1
CASSQDRGARSSYNEQFF | TGCGCCAGCAGCCAAGATCGCGGGGCCAGAAGCTCCTACAATGAGCAGTTCTTC | - | - | TRBJ2-1 | TRBV4-1
CASSLSGTSGSGNEQFF | TGTGCCAGCAGTTTATCTGGGACTAGCGGGAGCGGCAATGAGCAGTTCTTC | TRBD2 | many | TRBJ2-1 | TRBV27
CASSIVGSRADTQYF | TGTGCCAGTAGTATAGTGGGCAGTCGAGCAGATACGCAGTATTTT | - | many | TRBJ2-3 | TRBV19
CASSITGPNYEQYF | TGTGCCAGTAGTATAACGGGACCCAACTACGAGCAGTACTTC | - | few | TRBJ2-7 | TRBV19